This TCR beta chain was sequenced during a study of blood T cell repertoires in COVID-19. Sequencing used immunoSEQ multiplex PCR; TCRdb keeps in-frame clones, though not all of them. The sample has around 250,000 clones; about 80% are singletons. The age range of participants was about 18 to 100 years, with residence in approximately 25 US areas. Clinical histories supplied by participants themselves formed the basis of cohort assignment. Input material: PBMCs or T cells enriched from blood (not recorded which). The TCR was taken from a man in his forties who had recovered from COVID-19.

The CDR3 sequence: CASSPRGETQYF. The CDR3 DNA sequence: TGTGCCAGCAGCCCCCGAGGGGAGACCCAGTACTTC. The V gene is TRBV9, the J gene TRBJ2-5; D is possibly TRBD2 (5 bases). This CDR3 is built from 12 residues. Germline V gene lookup returns CDR1 SGDLS and CDR2 YYNGEE. The germline V and J ends were trimmed by 4 bases and 5 bases, with 9 bases remaining between them.